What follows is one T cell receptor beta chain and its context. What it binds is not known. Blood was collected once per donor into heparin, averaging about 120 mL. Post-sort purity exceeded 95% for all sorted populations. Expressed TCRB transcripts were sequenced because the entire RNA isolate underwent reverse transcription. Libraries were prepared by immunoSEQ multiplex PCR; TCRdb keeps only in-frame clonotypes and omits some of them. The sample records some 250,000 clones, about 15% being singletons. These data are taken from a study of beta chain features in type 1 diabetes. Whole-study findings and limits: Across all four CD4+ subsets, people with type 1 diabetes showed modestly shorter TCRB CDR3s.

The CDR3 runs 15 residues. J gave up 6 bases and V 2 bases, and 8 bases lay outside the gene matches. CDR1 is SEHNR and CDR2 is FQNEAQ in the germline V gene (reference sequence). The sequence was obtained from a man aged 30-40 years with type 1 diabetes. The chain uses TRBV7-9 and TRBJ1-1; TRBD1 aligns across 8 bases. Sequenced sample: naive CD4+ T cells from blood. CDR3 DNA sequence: TGTGCCAGCAGCTTATCGACAGGGGTGGGGGCTGAAGCTTTCTTT. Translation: CASSLSTGVGAEAFF.